Shown below are 16 T cell receptor beta chains from a single sample sequenced in a study of blood T cells in healthy people across ages. The use of a sample-barcoded 5' primer and a J-beta primer mix characterized a second PCR of about 6 to 12 cycles. TCRdb re-derived calls from the 5' RACE reads in MiXCR, one entry per CDR3 protein. The sample has around 870,000 distinct CDR3 sequences; 29% are singletons. The sample taken for sequencing was blood. These receptors were taken from a woman aged 80 or over in good health.

The table lists this clonotype with many counts. The J gene is TRBJ2-5, the V gene TRBV7-2; TRBD2 agrees at 7 bases. J was trimmed by 1 base and V by 4 bases; bases with no gene match: 3. The CDR3 totals 14 residues. Per the germline V gene, CDR1 is SGHTA and CDR2 is FQGNSA. The CDR3 region is CASSSRTSQETQYF. The CDR3 bases are TGTGCCAGCAGCTCCCGGACTAGCCAAGAGACCCAGTACTTC.

The chain is built from TRBV29-1 and TRBJ1-2; 7 bases are a match to TRBD1. Trimming removed 7 bases from V and 4 bases from J; junction bases left unmatched: 6. The CDR3 spans 12 residues. Germline-derived CDR1 and CDR2 are SQVTM and ANQGSEA. The CDR3 DNA reads as TGCAGCGCCTACAGGGGAATCTATGGCTACACCTTC. It is translated as CSAYRGIYGYTF.

This clonotype was seen at least ten times. The chain recombines TRBV12-3 or TRBV12-4 with TRBJ2-5; TRBD2 is a possible D gene (5 bases). This CDR3 region has 16 residues. Trimming removed 6 bases from V and 0 bases from J, with 17 bases in between. CDR3 sequence (DNA): TGTGCCAGCAGATATTCGGACGGGGTGTACCAAGAGACCCAGTACTTC. This encodes CASRYSDGVYQETQYF.

Details on this clonotype: Given a much more abundant clone one base away, this may be a read error. The V call is TRBV7-9, the J call TRBJ2-5, with 10 bases aligning to TRBD1. The V segment lost 5 bases and the J segment 4 bases; nucleotides outside the gene matches: 10. Germline CDR1 is SEHNR and CDR2 is FQNEAQ (reference sequence). The CDR3 runs to 16 residues. The CDR3 sequence is CASSPRRTGGIETQYF. CDR3 nucleotide sequence: TGTGCCAGCAGCCCTCGGAGGACAGGGGGGATAGAGACCCAGTACTTC.

The chain links TRBV29-1 to TRBJ2-5; 9 bases map to TRBD1. Per the germline V gene, CDR1 is SQVTM and CDR2 is ANQGSEA. Trimming removed 6 bases from V and 3 bases from J; junction bases left unmatched: 5. The CDR3 consists of 13 residues. CDR3 DNA: TGCAGCGTAGATAGGACAGGGGAAGAGACCCAGTACTTC. Translated: CSVDRTGEETQYF.

This clonotype was seen a few times. V and J are TRBV6-2 or TRBV6-3 and TRBJ1-6; D uncertain. CDR1 MNHEY and CDR2 SVGEGT come from the germline V gene. This CDR3 is built from 11 residues. V lost 8 bases, J lost 10 bases, and 9 bases lay in between. CDR3 sequence: CASSARSPLHF. The CDR3 DNA reads TGTGCCAGCTCGGCCAGATCACCCCTCCACTTT.

This clonotype turned up a few times. The junction shows a germline mismatch at one end, possibly a read error. The V call is TRBV6-1, the J call TRBJ1-5; a weak D match, TRBD1 (6 bases). The CDR3 sequence is 14 residues long. The germline CDR1 and CDR2 sequences are MNHNS and SASEGT. CDR3 DNA sequence: TGTGCCAGCAGTCGACTGGACAGCAATCTGCCCCAGCATTTT. It is translated as CASSRLDSNLPQHF.

This clonotype was picked up many times. This CDR3 reads CATSGPDNYGYTF. The DNA for the CDR3 is TGTGCCACCAGCGGACCCGATAACTATGGCTACACCTTC. The rearrangement joins TRBV24-1 to TRBJ1-2; D remains unclear. From germline, CDR1 is KGHDR and CDR2 SFDVKD. V gave up 7 bases and J gave up 1 base, with 9 bases separating them. The CDR3 is 13 residues long.

Note on this clonotype: Sequence at one end of the junction differs from germline and may be a read error. The rearrangement links TRBV5-6 to TRBJ2-1; TRBD1 or TRBD2 may be the D gene (7 bases each). This CDR3 has 15 amino acids. Germline V gives CDR1 SGHDT, CDR2 YYEEEE. The DNA for the CDR3 is TGTGCCAGCAGCTTTGGCAGGGGGGGTTACAATAAGCAGTTCTTC. Translating it yields CASSFGRGGYNKQFF.

This clonotype showed up just a few times. The chain couples TRBV20-1 to TRBJ1-3; D is uncertain. The CDR3 runs to 14 residues. V lost 3 bases and J 2 bases, leaving 11 bases between the germline ends. The germline V gene has CDR1 DFQATT and CDR2 SNEGSKA (reference sequence). CDR3 in amino acids: CSASPQSPGNTIYF. The CDR3 bases are TGCAGTGCTAGCCCCCAAAGCCCTGGAAACACCATATATTTT.

Concerning this clonotype itself: It is likely a read error, because the conserved phenylalanine at the end of the CDR3 is missing. The CDR3 is CASRASGGADTQYS. The CDR3, as DNA: TGTGCCAGCAGGGCGAGCGGGGGGGCGGATACGCAGTATTCT. The V call is TRBV12-3 or TRBV12-4, the J call TRBJ2-3, with 10 bases identical to TRBD2. The CDR3 extends over 14 amino acids. V trimming: 6 bases; J trimming: 6 bases; junction bases outside the gene matches: 6.

Comments on this clonotype: A read error may be the cause here, since a much bigger clone is one base away. The genes are TRBV18 and TRBJ2-5, with D tentatively TRBD1 (5 bases). The J call is doubtful: the DNA matches TRBJ2-7 better. Germline V lookup: CDR1 KGHSH, CDR2 LQKENI. The CDR3 spans 14 residues. CDR3 sequence reads: CASSPTADPYEQYF. CDR3 DNA: TGTGCCAGCTCACCGACAGCTGACCCCTACGAGCAGTACTTC.

The chain carries TRBV11-2 and TRBJ1-4; D is undetermined. Looked up from germline, CDR1 is SGHAT and CDR2 is FQNNGV. Trimming cost V 1 base and J 8 bases, with 14 bases left between them. This CDR3 contains 15 residues. In nucleotides, the CDR3 is TGTGCCAGCAGCTTAGCCCCGGCAGGCGGCGAAAAACTGTTTTTT. Its protein is CASSLAPAGGEKLFF.

The rearrangement uses TRBV6-2 or TRBV6-3 and TRBJ1-1; D is possibly TRBD1 (6 bases). The CDR3 consists of 14 residues. Germline V gene data show CDR1 as MNHEY and CDR2 as SVGEGT. V lost 11 bases and J 0 bases, leaving 16 bases between the germline ends. The CDR3 spells CAHQGSGMNTEAFF. CDR3 coding DNA: TGTGCCCACCAGGGGAGCGGAATGAACACTGAAGCTTTCTTT.

Notes on this clonotype: A read error is possible here, since a much larger clone lies one base away. The gene calls are TRBV5-1 and TRBJ2-5; D ambiguous. Matching the DNA end better, TRBJ2-1 makes the J call doubtful. The germline V gene encodes CDR1 SGHRS and CDR2 YFSETQ. The length of the CDR3 is 15 residues. DNA of the CDR3: TGCGCCAGCAGCTTGGCGTCGGAGCATCAAGAGACCCAGTTCTTC. Protein product: CASSLASEHQETQFF.

Only a few counts were recorded for this clonotype. Possible read error: a much larger clone is one base away. V and J are TRBV5-1 and TRBJ2-5; D call uncertain. The germline V and J ends were trimmed by 4 bases and 11 bases, with 18 bases remaining between them. The germline V gene has CDR1 SGHRS and CDR2 YFSETQ. The length of the CDR3 is 13 residues. CDR3 in amino acids: CASSEGSRSEQYF. The CDR3 nucleotides read TGCGCCAGCAGCGAAGGTTCCAGGAGTGAGCAGTACTTC. The full variable domain, completed using reference TRBV5-1 and TRBJ2-5, is KAGVTQTPRYLIKTRGQQVTLSCSPISGHRSVSWYQQTPGQGLQFLFEYFSETQRNKGNFPGRFSGRQFSNSRSEMNVSTLELGDSALYLCASSEGSRSEQYFGPGTRLLVL.